The clone carrying this T cell receptor (beta chain) was recorded many times. This CDR3 has 14 residues. With 6 bases clipped from V and 5 bases from J, the junction kept 8 bases outside the gene matches. TCRdb re-called the RACE reads with MiXCR, one entry per CDR3 protein. The sample carries approximately 30,000 distinct CDR3 sequences, about 5.6% recorded once. The data are from a study of human T cells and chemical hapten exposure. The sample's time point: patch test 3, about 24 weeks after DPC sensitization. Treatment meaning: therapeutic diphenylcyclopropenone sensitization with weekly scalp DPC.

Sequenced material: whole blood, taken in connection with sensitization to the hapten diphenylcyclopropenone (DPC). This receptor was taken from a man under 40 with alopecia areata. Some clones in this sample may be carry-over from other donors' samples. The J gene is TRBJ2-5, the V gene TRBV12-3 or TRBV12-4, with 8 bases that match TRBD1. CDR3 loop: CASSSNTGGETQYF. The CDR3 DNA sequence: TGTGCCAGCAGCTCCAATACAGGGGGGGAGACCCAGTACTTC.